A selection of T cell receptor beta chains follows, all from one sample in a study of blood T cell repertoires in COVID-19. Data came from immunoSEQ multiplex PCR; TCRdb stores just in-frame clones and leaves some out. The data show tens of thousands of clones, roughly nine tenths seen once. Sequenced input: peripheral blood. The receptors were sampled from a male donor with acute or convalescent COVID-19. Both conserved end residues are part of each CDR3. The D gene is left open where the match is weak. Size values are once, few and many counts, or a class for expanded clones, and some rows have none.

V: TRBV3-1/TRBV3-2
size: -
J: TRBJ2-5
D: -
DNA: TGTGCCAGCAGCCAAGTGGGCGCGGAGACCCAGTACTTC
CDR3: CASSQVGAETQYF

V: TRBV15
size: -
J: TRBJ2-1
D: TRBD1
DNA: TGTGCCACCAGCAGAGAGAGGGGGCGCGACTGGGATGAGCAGTTCTTC
CDR3: CATSRERGRDWDEQFF

V: TRBV5-1
size: -
J: TRBJ2-4
D: -
DNA: TGCGCCAGCAGCTTGGTGCCTAGCTGGGACATTCAGTACTTC
CDR3: CASSLVPSWDIQYF

V: TRBV7-2
size: -
J: TRBJ2-7
D: TRBD2
DNA: TGTGCCAGCAGCTTAGCCCCTAGCGGGGGGGCCTACGAGCAGTACTTC
CDR3: CASSLAPSGGAYEQYF

V: TRBV3-1/TRBV3-2
size: -
J: TRBJ2-5
D: -
DNA: TGTGCCAGCAGCCAAAGTCAGGGGCTCCAAGAGACCCAGTACTTC
CDR3: CASSQSQGLQETQYF

V: TRBV4-2
size: -
J: TRBJ1-1
D: -
DNA: TGTGCCAGCAGCAAAGAGACGGGAACGGCTGAAGCTTTCTTT
CDR3: CASSKETGTAEAFF

V: TRBV19
size: -
J: TRBJ2-5
D: -
DNA: TGTGCCAGTAGTATAACGGGGACTCCGAAAGAGACCCAGTACTTC
CDR3: CASSITGTPKETQYF

V: TRBV15
size: -
J: TRBJ2-7
D: -
DNA: TGTGCCACCAGCAGAGATCGAGCTGGGCAGTACTTC
CDR3: CATSRDRAGQYF

V: TRBV10-3
size: -
J: TRBJ1-4
D: -
DNA: TGTGCCATCAGTGCTATCGGGAGCTCGGGGGAAAAACTGTTTTTT
CDR3: CAISAIGSSGEKLFF

V: TRBV30
size: few
J: TRBJ1-5
D: -
DNA: TGTGCCTGGAGTGTACAGGGAGATCAGCCCCAGCATTTT
CDR3: CAWSVQGDQPQHF

V: TRBV24-1
size: -
J: TRBJ2-1
D: -
DNA: TGTGCCACCACTCAGTCCAATGAGCAGTTCTTC
CDR3: CATTQSNEQFF

V: TRBV19
size: few
J: TRBJ1-1
D: TRBD1
DNA: TGTGCCAGTAGTACCACCCGGACAGGGAGGGAGGCTTTCTTT
CDR3: CASSTTRTGREAFF

V: TRBV11-2
size: -
J: TRBJ2-2
D: -
DNA: TGTGCCAGCAGCTTAGCCCTCCAGGGAATGGAGCTGTTTTTT
CDR3: CASSLALQGMELFF

V: TRBV19
size: -
J: TRBJ1-1
D: -
DNA: TGTGCCAGTAGTCCCCAGGGCTTGGGCACTGAAGCTTTCTTT
CDR3: CASSPQGLGTEAFF

V: TRBV6-4
size: -
J: TRBJ2-5
D: TRBD2
DNA: TGTGCCAACACCGGGACTAGCGGGGGGGCCCAAGAGACCCAGTACTTC
CDR3: CANTGTSGGAQETQYF

V: TRBV7-6
size: few
J: TRBJ2-2
D: -
DNA: TGTGCCAGCAGCTTGGGGACAATGTTTTCCGGGGAGCTGTTTTTT
CDR3: CASSLGTMFSGELFF

V: TRBV27
size: -
J: TRBJ1-2
D: -
DNA: TGTGCCAGCAGTGCCAGGGCTCAGGGTCTGAGCTATGGCTACACCTTC
CDR3: CASSARAQGLSYGYTF

V: TRBV7-8
size: -
J: TRBJ1-2
D: -
DNA: TGTGCCAGCAGCTTAGCCCCCAGGAACTATGGCTACACCTTC
CDR3: CASSLAPRNYGYTF

V: TRBV27
size: -
J: TRBJ2-5
D: TRBD1
DNA: TGTGCCAGCAGTTATGGGACAGGGCAGCAAGAGACCCAGTACTTC
CDR3: CASSYGTGQQETQYF

V: TRBV10-3
size: -
J: TRBJ2-3
D: TRBD2
DNA: TGTGCCATCGCAGCGGGGGGTGATCAATCAGATACGCAGTATTTT
CDR3: CAIAAGGDQSDTQYF

V: TRBV10-3
size: once
J: TRBJ1-6
D: TRBD1
DNA: TGTGCCATCAGTGAGGGGACAGGGAGCTCACCCCTCCACTTT
CDR3: CAISEGTGSSPLHF